Below, 25 T cell receptor beta chains from the same sample are listed, as sequenced in a study of blood T cell repertoires in COVID-19. This table comes from immunoSEQ multiplex PCR, and its TCRdb copy is limited to in-frame clones, with some not included. The sample has about 200,000 clones; more than 75% are singletons. Sequences were obtained from peripheral blood. These receptors were taken from a woman aged 80 or older with acute or convalescent COVID-19.

This clone has more than one count but fewer than ten. At one end the junction does not follow the germline gene, possibly because of a read error. The chain has TRBV6-6 and TRBJ1-1; TRBD1 aligns across 9 bases. The germline V gene encodes CDR1 MNHNY and CDR2 SVGAGI (reference sequence). The CDR3 has 11 amino acids. The CDR3, as DNA: TGTGCCAGCACCCAAAGAGGGACAGGGATTTTT. As protein: CASTQRGTGIF.

This chain connects TRBV4-2 to TRBJ2-3; 7 bases align to TRBD1. The CDR3 totals 16 residues. Per germline, CDR1 LGHNA and CDR2 YNFKEQ. V trimming: 1 base; J trimming: 0 bases; junction bases outside the gene matches: 4. The chain's CDR3 is CASSQVVGQSTDTQYF. CDR3 nucleotide sequence: TGTGCCAGCAGCCAAGTTGTGGGACAGAGCACAGATACGCAGTATTTT.

The chain combines TRBV18 with TRBJ1-2, with D perhaps TRBD1 (5 bases). The CDR3 loop spans 14 amino acids. Trimming shortened V by 3 bases and J by 8 bases, and 16 bases separated the two germline ends. The germline V gene encodes CDR1 KGHSH and CDR2 LQKENI. DNA for the CDR3: TGTGCCAGCTCACCCTCGGGGGGGGAAGAAGGCTACACCTTC. It is translated as CASSPSGGEEGYTF.

The gene calls are TRBV5-5 and TRBJ2-7; D might be TRBD2 (5 bases). V was clipped by 4 bases and J by 6 bases, with 14 bases between them. Germline V gene sequence: CDR1 SGHKS, CDR2 YYEKEE (reference sequence). The CDR3 is 13 residues long. CDR3 sequence reads: CASSPNAGPEQYF. CDR3 coding DNA: TGTGCCAGCAGCCCCAATGCGGGTCCCGAGCAGTACTTC.

V is TRBV10-2 and J is TRBJ2-1, with 10 bases fitting TRBD2. The CDR3 loop spans 15 amino acids. CDR1 is WSHSY, CDR2 SAAADI, per germline. V was pared by 6 bases and J by 3 bases, with 5 bases of the junction left unmatched. The CDR3 sequence is CASRRLAGDYNEQFF. The CDR3 DNA follows: TGCGCCAGCAGACGACTAGCGGGCGACTACAATGAGCAGTTCTTC.

The rearrangement joins TRBV11-2 to TRBJ2-3; D not resolved. Germline lookup yields CDR1 SGHAT and CDR2 FQNNGV. The CDR3 loop spans 14 amino acids. V lost 5 bases to trimming and J lost 0 bases, with 9 bases between them. This chain's CDR3 is CASSRGPSTDTQYF. DNA of the CDR3: TGTGCCAGCAGCCGAGGCCCAAGCACAGATACGCAGTATTTT. The whole variable domain, filled in from reference TRBV11-2 and TRBJ2-3, reads EAGVAQSPRYKIIEKRQSVAFWCNPISGHATLYWYQQILGQGPKLLIQFQNNGVVDDSQLPKDRFSAERLKGVDSTLKIQPAKLEDSAVYLCASSRGPSTDTQYFGPGTRLTVL.

The chain has TRBV14 and TRBJ2-7; tentatively, D is TRBD1 (5 bases). Germline lookup yields CDR1 SGHDN and CDR2 FVKESK. Trimming stripped 1 base from V and 8 bases from J, with 9 bases between. This CDR3 spans 12 amino acids. The CDR3 DNA sequence: TGTGCCAGCAGCCAAGTAAGGGGCAAGCAGTACTTC. Encoded protein: CASSQVRGKQYF. The full variable domain, rest sourced from reference TRBV14 and TRBJ2-7, is EAGVTQFPSHSVIEKGQTVTLRCDPISGHDNLYWYRRVMGKEIKFLLHFVKESKQDESGMPNNRFLAERTGGTYSTLKVQPAELEDSGVYFCASSQVRGKQYFGPGTRLTVT.

The chain has TRBV30 and TRBJ2-7, with 8 nucleotides matching TRBD2. Germline values: CDR1 GTSNPN, CDR2 SVGIG (reference sequence). Trimming took 5 bases from V and 2 from J; bases not matched to a gene: 8. CDR3 length equals 14 residues. The CDR3, as DNA: TGTGCCTGGGATGCGGGAGGCACCGCCTACGAGCAGTACTTC. Protein: CAWDAGGTAYEQYF.

This clone appeared once. This sequence joins TRBV6-5 and TRBJ2-7; the D gene is possibly TRBD1 (6 bases). V was clipped by 6 bases and J by 4 bases, with 16 bases between them. CDR3 length: 14 residues. From germline, CDR1 is MNHEY and CDR2 SVGAGI. CDR3 residues: CASSTLSGEYEQYF. CDR3 DNA: TGTGCCAGCAGCACACTGTCAGGGGAGTACGAGCAGTACTTC.

V is TRBV6-5 and J is TRBJ2-1; 9 bases line up with TRBD1. Germline CDR1 reads MNHEY; CDR2 reads SVGAGI. The CDR3 is 14 amino acids. V was pared by 6 bases and J by 4 bases, with 4 bases of the junction left unmatched. CDR3 bases: TGTGCCAGCAGGGGGACAGGGAGGTACAATGAGCAGTTCTTC. Protein sequence: CASRGTGRYNEQFF.

This rearrangement joins TRBV2 to TRBJ2-5; TRBD2 aligns across 8 bases. Germline-derived CDR1 and CDR2 are SNHLY and FYNNEI. This CDR3 has 14 amino acids. The V segment lost 5 bases and the J segment 4 bases; nucleotides outside the gene matches: 6. In nucleotides, the CDR3 is TGTGCCAGCAGTTATACTAGCGGAGGAGAGACCCAGTACTTC. Translated: CASSYTSGGETQYF.

The chain carries TRBV11-2 and TRBJ2-5, with D possibly matching TRBD1 (5 bases). Germline values: CDR1 SGHAT, CDR2 FQNNGV. V lost 5 bases, J lost 5 bases, and 21 bases lay in between. This CDR3 region has 16 residues. CDR3 loop: CASSTAPRGAGETQYF. The CDR3 DNA follows: TGTGCCAGCAGCACCGCCCCAAGGGGCGCAGGGGAGACCCAGTACTTC.

A single count supports this clone. This chain uses TRBV4-1 with TRBJ2-3; the D gene is possibly TRBD2 (5 bases). CDR3 length: 14 residues. Between the trimmed V and J ends, which lost 4 bases and 0 bases, there was a span of 8 bases. In germline, CDR1 is MGHRA, CDR2 YSYEKL. CDR3 in DNA: TGCGCCAGCAGCCTACGGGGAAGCACAGATACGCAGTATTTT. Translation: CASSLRGSTDTQYF.

This rearrangement joins TRBV7-3 to TRBJ1-1; no reliable D call. The CDR3 runs 13 residues. Germline V lookup: CDR1 SGHTA, CDR2 FQGTGA. Trimming stripped 4 bases from V and 3 bases from J, with 9 bases between. CDR3 DNA: TGTGCCAGCAGCTCCAACAGTCACACTGAAGCTTTCTTT. Protein: CASSSNSHTEAFF.

This clone was recorded a few times. V gene TRBV19 combines with J gene TRBJ2-5, with 8 positions matching TRBD1. The CDR3 extends over 15 amino acids. Per the germline V gene, CDR1 is LNHDA and CDR2 is SQIVND (reference sequence). The J segment lost 5 bases and the V segment lost 4 bases, leaving 9 bases of the junction unmatched. The DNA for the CDR3 is TGTGCCAGTAGTACGAACAGGGGGGCGGGGGAGACCCAGTACTTC. Translation gives CASSTNRGAGETQYF.

The V call is TRBV28, the J call TRBJ2-3; 12 nucleotides line up with TRBD2. Germline values: CDR1 MDHEN, CDR2 SYDVKM. V dropped 6 bases and J dropped 6; count of bases not matched to a gene: 7. The CDR3 is made up of 15 amino acids. CDR3 bases: TGTGCCAGCAGGAAGACTAGCGGGAGTCCGGATACGCAGTATTTT. Its translation: CASRKTSGSPDTQYF.

The rearrangement joins TRBV7-2 to TRBJ1-3; 10 nucleotides align to TRBD1. The CDR3 has 14 amino acids. The V gene end was trimmed by 5 bases and the J gene end by 2 bases; junction bases not matched to a gene: 0. Germline V CDR1 and CDR2: SGHTA, FQGNSA. CDR3 sequence: CASSDRGPGNTIYF. The CDR3 coding sequence is TGTGCCAGCAGCGACAGGGGGCCTGGAAACACCATATATTTT.

V is TRBV6-6 and J is TRBJ2-5; TRBD1 is a possible D gene (6 bases). The V gene lost 0 bases and the J gene lost 1 base, with 12 bases spanning the gap. This CDR3 has 16 residues. The germline V gene encodes CDR1 MNHNY and CDR2 SVGAGI (reference sequence). This CDR3 reads CASSYSRRGSQETQYF. CDR3 sequence (DNA): TGTGCCAGCAGTTACTCTCGCAGGGGAAGCCAAGAGACCCAGTACTTC.

The chain has TRBV25-1 and TRBJ1-1; a possible D gene is TRBD1 (5 bases). Trimming cost V 3 bases and J 6 bases, with 14 bases left between them. The CDR3 has 14 residues. Per the germline V gene, CDR1 is MGHDK and CDR2 is SYGVNS. DNA for the CDR3: TGTGCCAGCAGTGAGGCAGGGAGGTGGGCTGAAGCTTTCTTT. It specifies CASSEAGRWAEAFF.

The V call is TRBV6-5, the J call TRBJ1-2; D gene uncertain. The V gene lost 10 bases and the J gene lost 4 bases, with 7 bases spanning the gap. The CDR3 spans 10 residues. Per the germline V gene, CDR1 is MNHEY and CDR2 is SVGAGI. The CDR3, as DNA: TGTGCCACCCTGAGCTATGGCTACACCTTC. Translation: CATLSYGYTF.

The J gene is TRBJ2-2, the V gene TRBV2; a weak D match, TRBD2 (5 bases). V lost 5 bases and J 5 bases, leaving 18 bases between the germline ends. Germline CDR1 reads SNHLY; CDR2 reads FYNNEI. CDR3 length: 16 amino acids. The CDR3 here is CASSPSAGVRTGELFF. The CDR3 nucleotides are TGTGCCAGCAGTCCCTCGGCGGGCGTTCGGACCGGGGAGCTGTTTTTT.

This clone has a handful of counts. CDR3 in DNA: TGCGCCAGCAGCCCGAGGACTTGGAACAATGAGCAGTTCTTC. This translates into CASSPRTWNNEQFF. V and J are TRBV4-3 and TRBJ2-1, with D perhaps TRBD2 (5 bases). Germline V gene data show CDR1 as LGHNA and CDR2 as YSLEER. Trimming removed 4 bases at V and 5 bases at J, with 12 bases between. The CDR3 is made up of 14 amino acids.

With respect to this clone: The sample holds other DNA sequences that translate to the same CDR3. The J gene is TRBJ1-6, the V gene TRBV7-9, with unresolved D. This CDR3 is built from 13 residues. Trimming removed 5 bases at V and 8 bases at J, with 10 bases between. The germline CDR1 and CDR2 sequences are SEHNR and FQNEAQ (reference sequence). The CDR3 DNA is TGTGCCAGCAGCCCAAGCCCGGATTCACCCCTCCACTTT. Translated, it gives CASSPSPDSPLHF.

CDR3 sequence: CASSFAGTVAEAFF. The CDR3 coding sequence is TGTGCCAGCAGCTTCGCCGGGACAGTGGCTGAAGCTTTCTTT. The chain recombines TRBV7-8 with TRBJ1-1, with 7 nucleotides matching TRBD1. CDR1 and CDR2 from the germline V gene are SGHVS and FQNEAQ. The CDR3 extends over 14 amino acids. With V trimmed by 3 bases and J by 6 bases, 7 bases remained unmatched.

As DNA, the CDR3 is TGTGCCAGCAGACCAGGGGGGACTGAAGCTTTCTTT. It is translated as CASRPGGTEAFF. The chain is built from TRBV28 and TRBJ1-1, with TRBD1 matching over 7 bases. Germline V gene sequence: CDR1 MDHEN, CDR2 SYDVKM. V was clipped by 6 bases and J by 5 bases; unmatched bases: 3. The CDR3 runs to 12 residues.